This T cell receptor (beta chain) was recorded in a study of blood T cell repertoires in COVID-19. Study-level information: There were acute and convalescent COVID-19 samples, and they came from the United States, Italy and Spain.

Clones were read by immunoSEQ multiplex PCR, and TCRdb kept only the in-frame ones, dropping some. There are around 150,000 clones in the sample; roughly 90% occur only once, and approximately 6.6% lies in the top ten. The V gene's germline CDR1 is LGHNA and CDR2 YNFKEQ. Trimming removed 3 bases from V and 4 bases from J; junction bases left unmatched: 7. The CDR3 length is 16 residues. The sequenced material came from PBMCs or T cells enriched from blood (not recorded which). The sequence came from a woman in her fifties or sixties who had recovered from COVID-19. V gene TRBV4-2 combines with J gene TRBJ2-1; 9 bases map to TRBD2. The CDR3 here is CASSHLGSGGYNEQFF. The DNA for the CDR3 is TGTGCCAGCAGCCATTTAGGAAGCGGGGGGTACAATGAGCAGTTCTTC.